This is a list of T cell receptor beta chains from one sample in a study of T-cell reconstitution after alpha-beta-depleted transplantation in children. MiXCR, applied by TCRdb to the PCR reads, yields one record per CDR3 protein. The profile covers fewer than 150,000 distinct CDR3 sequences, with 8.5% to 10% appearing a single time and less than 25% taken by the ten largest. The source was PBMCs, mostly from graft donor cells, collected 180 days after TCRalphabeta/CD19-depleted stem cell transplant. The receptors here all came from a girl under three years old who had a stem cell transplant for combined immunodeficiency, so the T cells may come from the graft donor. Both conserved end residues are part of each CDR3. Fields, in order: J gene, CDR3 length, D gene, V gene, clone size, CDR3 DNA, CDR3 protein. D genes are given only for firm matches. Clone size is not always given. Where it is, it says once, few, many or a class for expanded clones.

>TRBJ1-2|12|NA|TRBV20-1|few
TGCAGTGCTAGCCCAGTCCTCTATGGCTACACCTTC
CSASPVLYGYTF
>TRBJ2-3|13|TRBD1|TRBV29-1|NA
TGCAGCGTTGAACTAACAGGGGCAGATACGCAGTATTTT
CSVELTGADTQYF
>TRBJ2-3|17|NA|TRBV5-1|few
TGCGCCAGCAGCTCCCCCGAGGGGGTGATGCGCACAGATACGCAGTATTTT
CASSSPEGVMRTDTQYF
>TRBJ2-1|11|NA|TRBV11-1|NA
TGTGCCAGCAGCCAACAGAGTGAGCAGTTCTTC
CASSQQSEQFF
>TRBJ2-7|16|NA|TRBV20-1|many
TGCAGTGCTAGAGAGATCCTTAGAGGACCTTCCTACGAGCAGTACTTC
CSAREILRGPSYEQYF
>TRBJ1-1|15|NA|TRBV20-1|many
TGCAGTGCTAGTACGTCCCGGCAGGCAGTTTCCTTAGCTTTCTTT
CSASTSRQAVSLAFF
>TRBJ1-3|13|NA|TRBV15|many
TGTGCCACCAGCAGAGATCGGGGAAACACCATATATTTT
CATSRDRGNTIYF
>TRBJ2-5|12|NA|TRBV20-1|many
TGCAGTGCTAGATCCACAAAAGAGACCCAGTACTTC
CSARSTKETQYF
>TRBJ2-1|15|NA|TRBV19|NA
TGTGCCAGTAGTATAAGGCAGAGTTCCTACAATGAGCAGTTCTTC
CASSIRQSSYNEQFF
>TRBJ2-3|15|TRBD2|TRBV9|NA
TGTGCCAGCAGCGTAGGCCCACTAGCGCGGATGCCGCAGTATTTT
CASSVGPLARMPQYF
>TRBJ1-5|15|TRBD1|TRBV5-1|few
TGCGCCAGCAGCTCTGGGACAGGGCGGGGGCAGCCCCAGCATTTT
CASSSGTGRGQPQHF
>TRBJ2-2|13|NA|TRBV5-1|many
TGCGCCAGCAGCTTGAGTAGTACCGGGGAGCTGTTTTTT
CASSLSSTGELFF
>TRBJ2-1|16|NA|TRBV6-2/TRBV6-3|NA
TGTGCCAGCAGTTACTCACGGGGGCACTCCTACAATGAGCAGTTCTTC
CASSYSRGHSYNEQFF
>TRBJ2-7|15|TRBD1|TRBV20-1|NA
TGCAGTGCCCCCTTGGGGGACAGGGTGGGGAACGAGCAGTACTTC
CSAPLGDRVGNEQYF
>TRBJ1-5|14|NA|TRBV5-6|few
TGTGCCAGCAGCCAGTGGGGGGGCGGTCAGCCCCAGCATTTT
CASSQWGGGQPQHF
>TRBJ2-7|14|NA|TRBV5-4|NA
TGTGCCAGCAGCTTGGGTAGGGTTGGGGACGAGCAGTACTTC
CASSLGRVGDEQYF